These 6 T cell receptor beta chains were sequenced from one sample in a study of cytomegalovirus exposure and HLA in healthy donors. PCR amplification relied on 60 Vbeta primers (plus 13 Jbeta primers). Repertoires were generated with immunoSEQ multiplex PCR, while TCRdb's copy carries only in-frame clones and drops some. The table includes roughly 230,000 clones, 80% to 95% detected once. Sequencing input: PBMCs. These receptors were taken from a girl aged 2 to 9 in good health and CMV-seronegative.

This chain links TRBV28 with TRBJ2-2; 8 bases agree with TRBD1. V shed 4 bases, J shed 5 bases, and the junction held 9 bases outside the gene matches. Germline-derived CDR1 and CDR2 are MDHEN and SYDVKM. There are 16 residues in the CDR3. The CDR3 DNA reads TGTGCCAGCAGTTCCCAGGGGGCGCGAGGGACCGGGGAGCTGTTTTTT. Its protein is CASSSQGARGTGELFF.

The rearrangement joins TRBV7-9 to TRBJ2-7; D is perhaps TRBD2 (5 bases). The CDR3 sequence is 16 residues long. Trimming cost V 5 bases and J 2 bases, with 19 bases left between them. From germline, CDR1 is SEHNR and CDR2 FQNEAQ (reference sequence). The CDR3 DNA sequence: TGTGCCAGCAGCCCGCTTTACGGGGAGAAGACCTACGAGCAGTACTTC. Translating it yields CASSPLYGEKTYEQYF.

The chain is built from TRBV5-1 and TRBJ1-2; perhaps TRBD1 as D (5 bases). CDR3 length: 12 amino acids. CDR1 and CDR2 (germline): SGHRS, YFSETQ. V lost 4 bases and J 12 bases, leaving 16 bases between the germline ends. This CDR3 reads CASSPRDGLNTF. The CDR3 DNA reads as TGCGCCAGCAGCCCGCGGGACGGGCTCAACACCTTC.

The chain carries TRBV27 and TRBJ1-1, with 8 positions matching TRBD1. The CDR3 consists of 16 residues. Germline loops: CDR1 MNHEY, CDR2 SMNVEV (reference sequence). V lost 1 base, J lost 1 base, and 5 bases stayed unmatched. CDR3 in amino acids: CASSLYQGAQNTEAFF. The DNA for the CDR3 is TGTGCCAGCAGTTTATACCAGGGGGCACAGAACACTGAAGCTTTCTTT.

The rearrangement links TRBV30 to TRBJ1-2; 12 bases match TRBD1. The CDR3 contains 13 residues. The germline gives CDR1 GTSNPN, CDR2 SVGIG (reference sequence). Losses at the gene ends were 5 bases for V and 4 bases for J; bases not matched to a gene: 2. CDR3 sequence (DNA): TGTGCCTGGGGGACAGGGGGCATCTATGGCTACACCTTC. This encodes CAWGTGGIYGYTF.

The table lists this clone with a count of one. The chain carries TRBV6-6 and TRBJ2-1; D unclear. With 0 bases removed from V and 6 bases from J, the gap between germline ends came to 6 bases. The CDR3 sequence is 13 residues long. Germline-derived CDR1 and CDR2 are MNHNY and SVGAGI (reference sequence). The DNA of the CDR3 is TGTGCCAGCAGTTACTCGAGCGCCAATGAGCAGTTCTTC. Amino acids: CASSYSSANEQFF.